The 17 T cell receptor beta chains in this list originate from one sample, sequenced in a study of beta chain features in type 1 diabetes. Their antigen targets remain unknown. Study-wide results and limits: All four CD4+ subsets from Type 1 diabetes patients carried moderately but significantly shorter TCRB CDR3s.

The sequenced template was cDNA made from the entire isolated RNA. The repertoire was sequenced with immunoSEQ multiplex PCR; TCRdb's copy has only in-frame clones and lacks some. This sample has about 160,000 clones, with around 8.6% found just once. The sample taken for sequencing was central memory CD4+ T cells from blood. Every receptor here comes from a woman aged 18-29 years with type 1 diabetes.

The rearrangement joins TRBV9 to TRBJ2-1, with TRBD2 matching over 8 bases. This CDR3 has 15 amino acids. V lost 0 bases and J lost 9; bases outside the gene matches: 8. Germline assignment: CDR1 SGDLS and CDR2 YYNGEE. CDR3 region: CASSVAGGTLGEQFF. CDR3 DNA sequence: TGTGCCAGCAGCGTAGCGGGGGGGACCTTGGGTGAGCAGTTCTTC.

This clone was recorded a few times. The rearrangement uses TRBV19 and TRBJ1-1; TRBD1 agrees at 7 bases. J gave up 6 bases and V 3 bases, and 4 bases lay outside the gene matches. The CDR3 extends over 13 amino acids. Per germline, CDR1 LNHDA and CDR2 SQIVND (reference sequence). The CDR3 DNA reads TGTGCCAGTAGTATCCGGGACAGTTCTGAAGCTTTCTTT. It specifies CASSIRDSSEAFF. The entire variable domain, with the rest obtained from reference TRBV19 and TRBJ1-1, is as follows: DGGITQSPKYLFRKEGQNVTLSCEQNLNHDAMYWYRQDPGQGLRLIYYSQIVNDFQKGDIAEGYSVSREKKESFPLTVTSAQKNPTAFYLCASSIRDSSEAFFGQGTRLTVV.

This clone has more than one count but fewer than ten. The chain joins TRBV6-6 to TRBJ2-3, with D tentatively TRBD1 (6 bases). Germline-derived CDR1 and CDR2 are MNHNY and SVGAGI (reference sequence). The CDR3 covers 14 residues. V lost 2 bases and J lost 6, with 12 bases in between. CDR3 sequence (DNA): TGTGCCAGCAGTTACGGGGGCGATAGGGATACGCAGTATTTT. Its protein is CASSYGGDRDTQYF.

This clone appeared a few times. In DNA, the CDR3 is TGTGCCAGCAGTTACTCAGGGGCCCGCACAGATACGCAGTATTTT. Amino acid sequence: CASSYSGARTDTQYF. The gene calls are TRBV6-5 and TRBJ2-3; possible D gene TRBD1, 5 bases. There are 15 residues in the CDR3. The germline V gene has CDR1 MNHEY and CDR2 SVGAGI. The V and J ends lost 0 bases and 1 base respectively, with 8 bases between them.

The chain couples TRBV6-1 to TRBJ2-3; 12 bases fit TRBD1. V was pared by 4 bases and J by 2 bases, with 4 bases of the junction left unmatched. Germline assignment: CDR1 MNHNS and CDR2 SASEGT. The CDR3 covers 16 residues. The DNA for the CDR3 is TGTGCCAGCAGTGGCCGGGACAGGGGGCCCACAGATACGCAGTATTTT. It is translated as CASSGRDRGPTDTQYF.

In this sample, this clone turned up a few times. This chain links TRBV7-2 with TRBJ2-7, with 11 positions matching TRBD2. The V segment lost 0 bases and the J segment 3 bases; nucleotides outside the gene matches: 7. The CDR3 sequence is 17 residues long. From germline, CDR1 is SGHTA and CDR2 FQGNSA. The CDR3 loop reads CASSLAVSTSGSYEQYF. As DNA, the CDR3 is TGTGCCAGCAGCTTAGCGGTTTCTACTAGCGGGAGCTACGAGCAGTACTTC.

Only a few counts were recorded for this clone. This rearrangement joins TRBV21-1 to TRBJ1-6; the D segment call TRBD1 is taken from the table without a DNA check. TRBV21-1 is listed as a pseudogene. The CDR3 totals 15 residues. The CDR3 DNA follows: TGTGCCAGCAGCACAGGGACAGCCTATAATTCACCCCTCCACTTT. It yields the protein CASSTGTAYNSPLHF.

The rearrangement joins TRBV28 to TRBJ2-3, with no clear D. CDR1 is MDHEN and CDR2 is SYDVKM in the germline V gene. Trimming removed 8 bases from V and 2 bases from J, with 8 bases in between. This CDR3 spans 12 amino acids. The CDR3 DNA follows: TGTGCCAGCTACAGCATCACAGATACGCAGTATTTT. Protein: CASYSITDTQYF.

The rearrangement uses TRBV7-7 and TRBJ2-1; TRBD2 might be the D (6 bases). CDR3 length: 15 amino acids. The V and J ends lost 3 bases and 5 bases respectively, with 14 bases between them. Germline V lookup: CDR1 SSHAT, CDR2 FNYEAQ (reference sequence). The CDR3 spells CASSLGLASNNEQFF. In DNA, the CDR3 is TGTGCCAGCAGCTTGGGGCTAGCGAGTAACAATGAGCAGTTCTTC.

This clone was counted only a few times. The chain links TRBV18 to TRBJ2-2, with 7 bases that match TRBD1. The germline V gene encodes CDR1 KGHSH and CDR2 LQKENI. This CDR3 has 15 amino acids. The V and J ends lost 5 bases and 1 base, in that order; junction bases with no gene match: 4. The CDR3 sequence is CASSSRTGNTGELFF. As DNA, the CDR3 is TGTGCCAGCTCATCTCGGACAGGGAACACCGGGGAGCTGTTTTTT.

This clone showed up just a few times. This chain connects TRBV18 to TRBJ1-1; the D gene is possibly TRBD1 (6 bases). Trimming took 6 bases from V and 0 from J, leaving 20 bases between them. The CDR3 covers 17 residues. Germline V gives CDR1 KGHSH, CDR2 LQKENI. CDR3: CASSLTTPDRMNTEAFF. The CDR3 DNA reads TGTGCCAGCTCTCTTACTACGCCGGACAGAATGAACACTGAAGCTTTCTTT.

This clone was seen a handful of times. CDR3 sequence reads: CASGLAGGSRNEQFF. CDR3 nucleotide sequence: TGTGCCAGCGGACTAGCGGGAGGATCTAGGAATGAGCAGTTCTTC. The chain joins TRBV19 to TRBJ2-1; 14 bases match TRBD2. J gave up 7 bases and V 9 bases, and 8 bases lay outside the gene matches. The CDR3 consists of 15 residues. Germline assignment: CDR1 LNHDA and CDR2 SQIVND (reference sequence).

This clone has more than one count but fewer than ten. The chain carries TRBV19 and TRBJ1-5; unclear D gene. The CDR3 has 12 amino acids. Germline assignment: CDR1 LNHDA and CDR2 SQIVND (reference sequence). V lost 9 bases, J lost 4 bases, and 10 bases lay in between. CDR3: CARANTNQPQHF. CDR3 nucleotide sequence: TGTGCCAGAGCGAACACGAATCAGCCCCAGCATTTT.

In this sample, this clone turned up a few times. The chain uses TRBV30 and TRBJ1-5; no definite D call. Germline CDR1 reads GTSNPN; CDR2 reads SVGIG (reference sequence). Between the trimmed V and J ends, which lost 2 bases and 7 bases, there was a span of 12 bases. The CDR3 is 13 residues long. CDR3 DNA sequence: TGTGCCTGGAGTCGGGAGGCCCGCCAGCCCCAGCATTTT. Translating it yields CAWSREARQPQHF.

This clone was recorded a few times. The V call is TRBV5-1, the J call TRBJ2-4, with TRBD1 matching 7 bases. The CDR3 extends over 15 amino acids. CDR1 is SGHRS, CDR2 YFSETQ, per germline. Germline trimming cut 4 bases from V and 8 bases from J; bases unmatched to any gene: 12. DNA for the CDR3: TGCGCCAGCAGCCCCGGGGACAGCTCCCGGTACATTCAGTACTTC. Residues: CASSPGDSSRYIQYF.

CDR3 coding DNA: TGTGCCAGCAGCCCGCGGACTAGCACCTACGAGCAGTACTTC. As protein: CASSPRTSTYEQYF. The J gene is TRBJ2-7, the V gene TRBV7-9; 8 bases line up with TRBD2. V lost 5 bases to trimming and J lost 2 bases; unmatched junction nucleotides: 5. The CDR3 covers 14 residues. The V gene's germline CDR1 is SEHNR and CDR2 FQNEAQ (reference sequence).

V and J are TRBV5-1 and TRBJ1-2, with D possibly TRBD1 on 6 matching bases. This CDR3 region has 13 residues. CDR1 is SGHRS, CDR2 YFSETQ, per germline. V gave up 7 bases and J gave up 8 bases, with 18 bases separating them. The CDR3 spells CASGDGGHMGYTF. CDR3 DNA: TGCGCCAGCGGGGATGGGGGCCATATGGGCTACACCTTC.